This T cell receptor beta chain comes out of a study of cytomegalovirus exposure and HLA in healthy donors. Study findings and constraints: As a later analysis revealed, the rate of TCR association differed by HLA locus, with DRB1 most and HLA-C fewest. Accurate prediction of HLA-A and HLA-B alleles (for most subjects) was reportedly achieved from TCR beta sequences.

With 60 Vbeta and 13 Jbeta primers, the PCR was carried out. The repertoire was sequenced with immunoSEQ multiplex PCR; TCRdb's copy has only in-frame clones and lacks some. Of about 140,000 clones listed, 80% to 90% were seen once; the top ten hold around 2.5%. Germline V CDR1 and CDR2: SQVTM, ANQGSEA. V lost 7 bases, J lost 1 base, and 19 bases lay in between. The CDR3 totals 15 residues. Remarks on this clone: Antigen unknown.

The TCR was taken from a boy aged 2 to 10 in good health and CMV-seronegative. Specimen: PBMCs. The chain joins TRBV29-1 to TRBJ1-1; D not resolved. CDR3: CSGIYPGGRNTEAFF. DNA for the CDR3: TGCAGCGGGATATACCCCGGCGGCAGGAACACTGAAGCTTTCTTT.